The 24 T cell receptor beta chains below all came from one sample that was sequenced in a study of T cells in Graves' hyperthyroidism and ophthalmopathy (dated by TCRdb to the late 2010s). Libraries were built with multiplex PCR. These reads were obtained on an Illumina HiSeq 2000. Amplification of TCR beta CDR3 regions was carried out from RNA transcripts. The TCR CDR3 was subjected to a first round of RT-PCR using the HTBI primer set and the Qiagen OneStep RT-PCR kit. TCRdb passed the public sequencing reads through fastp at Q25 and MiXCR, retaining productive beta sequences. Duplicate CDR3 protein sequences are folded into a single record with the most common DNA and genes. For this sample the table gives hundreds of thousands of distinct CDR3 sequences, of which roughly a sixth were detected only once. The biggest ten clones account for roughly 3% of the sample. The specimen sequenced was blood. These receptor sequences come from a woman in her thirties or forties with Graves' ophthalmopathy.

The rearrangement links TRBV15 to TRBJ2-5; TRBD1 is a possible D gene (5 bases). Trimming left V 3 bases short and J 1 base short, with 12 bases between. This CDR3 region has 15 residues. Germline lookup yields CDR1 LNHNV and CDR2 YYDKDF (reference sequence). CDR3 loop: CATSSPRQSQETQYF. DNA of the CDR3: TGTGCCACCAGCAGCCCCCGACAGAGCCAAGAGACCCAGTACTTC.

This clonotype was picked up many times. CDR3 in amino acids: CSARGGGYYGYTF. The CDR3 DNA is TGCAGTGCTAGAGGAGGGGGGTACTATGGCTACACCTTC. The chain couples TRBV20-1 to TRBJ1-2, with D perhaps TRBD1 (6 bases). The CDR3 has 13 residues. The V end lost 1 base, the J end lost 3 bases, and 9 bases lay between the germline ends. The germline CDR1 and CDR2 sequences are DFQATT and SNEGSKA (reference sequence).

The DNA for the CDR3 is TGTGCCAGCAGGCCGGGGGCCACTCGATACAATGAGCAGTTCTTC. Residues: CASRPGATRYNEQFF. The chain couples TRBV28 to TRBJ2-1; tentatively, D is TRBD1 or TRBD2 (6 bases each). The germline V gene has CDR1 MDHEN and CDR2 SYDVKM. There are 15 residues in the CDR3. V lost 6 bases and J lost 4, with 16 bases in between.

The table lists this clonotype with many counts. V and J are TRBV20-1 and TRBJ2-5, with 12 bases lining up with TRBD2. The CDR3 loop spans 15 amino acids. Per the germline V gene, CDR1 is DFQATT and CDR2 is SNEGSKA (reference sequence). J gave up 7 bases and V 4 bases, and 10 bases lay outside the gene matches. CDR3 in amino acids: CSATSGGALSGTQYF. The CDR3 nucleotides read TGCAGTGCTACTAGCGGGGGGGCGCTAAGTGGGACCCAGTACTTC.

This clonotype was detected many times. J is TRBJ1-1 and V is TRBV12-3 or TRBV12-4; weak D call: TRBD1 (5 bases). V was trimmed by 5 bases and J by 5 bases, leaving 18 bases between them. The CDR3 loop spans 15 amino acids. DNA of the CDR3: TGTGCCAGCAGTCCTCCGTCGACGGGGGGGACTGAAGCTTTCTTT. Amino acid sequence: CASSPPSTGGTEAFF.

There are many counts of this clonotype. The gene calls are TRBV5-1 and TRBJ1-4; D is undetermined. V shed 5 bases and J shed 5 bases, with 16 bases lying between them. Per the germline V gene, CDR1 is SGHRS and CDR2 is YFSETQ. CDR3 size: 15 residues. CDR3 bases: TGCGCCAGCAGTGGTTCGGGCAGCTCGAATGAAAAACTGTTTTTT. Amino acid sequence: CASSGSGSSNEKLFF.

In its sample, this clonotype was seen many times. The chain employs TRBV3-1 and TRBJ2-7, with no clear D. There are 14 residues in the CDR3. Between the trimmed V and J ends, which lost 5 bases and 7 bases, there was a span of 18 bases. Germline values: CDR1 LGHDT, CDR2 YNNKEL (reference sequence). CDR3 in amino acids: CASSSNPATQEQYF. CDR3 nucleotides: TGTGCCAGCAGCTCGAACCCCGCTACGCAGGAGCAGTACTTC.

This clonotype has a count of ten or more. The gene calls are TRBV5-1 and TRBJ2-1, with 11 bases fitting TRBD2. V gave up 1 base and J gave up 7 bases; unmatched junction bases: 4. This CDR3 has 15 residues. Germline V gene lookup returns CDR1 SGHRS and CDR2 YFSETQ. The CDR3 sequence is CASSLTSGRFNEQFF. The DNA of the CDR3 is TGCGCCAGCAGCTTGACTAGCGGGAGATTTAATGAGCAGTTCTTC.

This clonotype has a count of ten or more. V is TRBV3-1 and J is TRBJ2-1, with D possibly matching TRBD2 (7 bases). The V end lost 5 bases, the J end lost 9 bases, and 20 bases lay between the germline ends. The CDR3 contains 15 residues. The germline CDR1 and CDR2 sequences are LGHDT and YNNKEL (reference sequence). CDR3 coding DNA: TGTGCCAGCAGCAAGGGGGACTACCCTAGGGCTGAGCAGTTCTTC. It codes for CASSKGDYPRAEQFF.

V usage is TRBV3-1 and J usage is TRBJ2-1; D may be TRBD1 (6 bases). With the DNA end fitting TRBJ2-7 better, the J assignment may be wrong. This CDR3 is 12 amino acids long. Germline CDR1 reads LGHDT; CDR2 reads YNNKEL (reference sequence). CDR3 region: CASSNRDNEQYF. The CDR3 nucleotides are TGTGCCAGCAGCAACCGGGACAATGAGCAGTACTTC.

There are many counts of this clonotype. The V and J genes are TRBV15 and TRBJ2-3; TRBD2 matches 7 bases. V gave up 6 bases and J gave up 4 bases; unmatched junction bases: 7. From germline, CDR1 is LNHNV and CDR2 YYDKDF (reference sequence). The CDR3 consists of 14 residues. CDR3 loop: CATRAGRESDTQYF. CDR3 nucleotide sequence: TGTGCCACCAGGGCCGGGCGGGAGTCAGATACGCAGTATTTT. Full variable domain (remainder filled in from reference TRBV15 and TRBJ2-3): DAMVIQNPRYQVTQFGKPVTLSCSQTLNHNVMYWYQQKSSQAPKLLFHYYDKDFNNEADTPDNFQSRRPNTSFCFLDIRSPGLGDTAMYLCATRAGRESDTQYFGPGTRLTVL.

Comment on this clonotype: One junction end does not reproduce the germline sequence, and a read error may be involved. The chain is built from TRBV5-1 and TRBJ2-5; D may be TRBD2 (7 bases). Germline V gene lookup returns CDR1 SGHRS and CDR2 YFSETQ. The CDR3 runs to 17 residues. In DNA form, the CDR3 reads TGCGCCAACAGCTTTATGGGGACTCCGGGGGGCGCCGAGACCCAGTACTTC. It encodes CANSFMGTPGGAETQYF.

The V and J genes are TRBV5-1 and TRBJ2-1; TRBD2 aligns across 14 bases. Trimming removed 4 bases from V and 4 bases from J; junction bases left unmatched: 28. The CDR3 consists of 24 residues. CDR1 and CDR2 from the germline V gene are SGHRS and YFSETQ. Written as DNA, the CDR3 is TGCGCCAGCAGCGTAGGAAAGAACCGGGACGCCGGGACTAGCGGGAGACTGGAGTACAATGAGCAGTTCTTC. It is translated as CASSVGKNRDAGTSGRLEYNEQFF. Together with reference TRBV5-1 and TRBJ2-1, the CDR3 gives the full variable domain: KAGVTQTPRYLIKTRGQQVTLSCSPISGHRSVSWYQQTPGQGLQFLFEYFSETQRNKGNFPGRFSGRQFSNSRSEMNVSTLELGDSALYLCASSVGKNRDAGTSGRLEYNEQFFGPGTRLTVL.

This clonotype was seen many times. The chain is built from TRBV18 and TRBJ2-1, with 8 bases fitting TRBD1. The V gene end was trimmed by 0 bases and the J gene end by 6 bases; junction bases not matched to a gene: 10. Germline V gene lookup returns CDR1 KGHSH and CDR2 LQKENI. This CDR3 has 17 amino acids. The DNA of the CDR3 is TGTGCCAGCTCACCACCGTCCTCAGGGGGCTCGGGCAATGAGCAGTTCTTC. The encoded protein is CASSPPSSGGSGNEQFF.

The chain combines TRBV20-1 with TRBJ2-1; 8 bases align to TRBD1. Germline V lookup: CDR1 DFQATT, CDR2 SNEGSKA (reference sequence). With V trimmed by 6 bases and J by 3 bases, 7 bases remained unmatched. The CDR3 spans 14 residues. CDR3 in amino acids: CSAPPDRVYNEQFF. The CDR3 DNA reads TGCAGTGCCCCGCCGGACAGGGTCTACAATGAGCAGTTCTTC.

This clonotype appeared a few times. The CDR3 DNA reads TGCGCCAGCAGCCAAGATTGGAGACAGGGGGCGCGTGGCTACACCTTC. This translates into CASSQDWRQGARGYTF. This chain links TRBV4-1 with TRBJ1-2; TRBD1 matches at 10 bases. The CDR3 spans 16 residues. In germline, CDR1 is MGHRA, CDR2 YSYEKL. The V gene end was trimmed by 0 bases and the J gene end by 7 bases; junction bases not matched to a gene: 8.

This clonotype was counted only a few times. The chain employs TRBV28 and TRBJ1-1; 9 bases map to TRBD1. From germline, CDR1 is MDHEN and CDR2 SYDVKM. The junction had 13 bases not matched to a gene; V was cut back by 7 bases and J by 4 bases. CDR3 length: 16 residues. CDR3 sequence reads: CASKIYGQGKITEAFF. In nucleotides, the CDR3 is TGTGCCAGCAAAATCTACGGACAGGGGAAAATCACTGAAGCTTTCTTT. Together with reference TRBV28 and TRBJ1-1, the CDR3 gives the full variable domain: DVKVTQSSRYLVKRTGEKVFLECVQDMDHENMFWYRQDPGLGLRLIYFSYDVKMKEKGDIPEGYSVSREKKERFSLILESASTNQTSMYLCASKIYGQGKITEAFFGQGTRLTVV.

This clonotype was observed many times. The chain couples TRBV27 to TRBJ2-7; D not certain. The CDR3 extends over 14 amino acids. Per germline, CDR1 MNHEY and CDR2 SMNVEV (reference sequence). V was shortened by 5 bases and J by 2 bases, with 13 bases between the two germline ends. The CDR3 coding sequence is TGTGCCAGCAGTCCGCGCTTTGACGCCTACGAGCAGTACTTC. This translates into CASSPRFDAYEQYF.

This clonotype was observed many times. The V and J genes are TRBV2 and TRBJ2-7, with TRBD1 as a possible D gene (6 bases). The CDR3 is 13 amino acids. Germline CDR1 and CDR2: SNHLY and FYNNEI. V lost 7 bases and J 4 bases, leaving 14 bases between the germline ends. CDR3 in DNA: TGTGCCAGCAAAAGACAACAGGGTTACGAGCAGTACTTC. Translating it yields CASKRQQGYEQYF.

The chain employs TRBV19 and TRBJ2-2; D perhaps matches TRBD2 (5 bases). This CDR3 is 14 amino acids long. The germline gives CDR1 LNHDA, CDR2 SQIVND (reference sequence). Trimming took off 6 bases at V and 4 bases at J, with 12 bases between the two ends. In DNA form, the CDR3 reads TGTGCCAGTAGAGGAGCGGTTCCCACCGGGGAGCTGTTTTTT. Its protein is CASRGAVPTGELFF.

At least ten counts were recorded for this clonotype. The V gene is TRBV3-1, the J gene TRBJ1-2; TRBD1 might be the D (6 bases). Germline V CDR1 and CDR2: LGHDT, YNNKEL (reference sequence). This CDR3 is 14 amino acids long. V was cut by 0 bases and J by 8 bases, with 13 bases left in between. CDR3 sequence (DNA): TGTGCCAGCAGCCAAGATGGGGGGGCGCGGGGCTACACCTTC. Translating it yields CASSQDGGARGYTF.

In its sample, this clonotype was seen many times. This sequence joins TRBV4-1 and TRBJ2-5, with D possibly being TRBD1 or TRBD2 (5 bases each). V was clipped by 3 bases and J by 5 bases, with 13 bases between them. This CDR3 spans 14 amino acids. The germline CDR1 and CDR2 sequences are MGHRA and YSYEKL. The CDR3 DNA reads as TGCGCCAGCAGCCACCCGGGACGTCGGGAGACCCAGTACTTC. Its protein product is CASSHPGRRETQYF.

The V gene is TRBV6-5, the J gene TRBJ2-3; TRBD2 agrees at 7 bases. The CDR3 extends over 15 amino acids. Germline V gene sequence: CDR1 MNHEY, CDR2 SVGAGI. V dropped 4 bases and J dropped 2; count of bases not matched to a gene: 6. The CDR3: CASSSDGGFTDTQYF. CDR3 DNA: TGTGCCAGCAGTTCTGACGGGGGGTTCACAGATACGCAGTATTTT.

The rearrangement links TRBV19 to TRBJ1-1; 8 bases are a match to TRBD1. CDR3 size: 18 residues. Germline values: CDR1 LNHDA, CDR2 SQIVND (reference sequence). Unmatched junction bases numbered 10, after V lost 0 bases and J lost 1 base. CDR3: CASSIDPFDRGRNTEAFF. CDR3 coding DNA: TGTGCCAGTAGTATAGATCCCTTTGACAGGGGAAGGAACACTGAAGCTTTCTTT.